This entry lists 27 T cell receptor beta chains sequenced from one sample in a study of CD8+ T cells in alopecia areata. RNA extraction was followed by reverse transcription into cDNA, which acted as the sequencing template. Profiling relied on immunoSEQ multiplex PCR, and the TCRdb table lists in-frame clones only, not all of them. The sample consists of roughly 120,000 clones, around 61% of them appearing once. The sequencing sample was made of CD4+ T cells sorted from blood. Receptors originate from a human donor in good health.

The V gene is TRBV5-1, the J gene TRBJ2-4; D is unclear. Trimming stripped 2 bases from V and 5 bases from J, with 11 bases between. The germline V gene has CDR1 SGHRS and CDR2 YFSETQ. This CDR3 spans 14 amino acids. The CDR3 protein is CASSFDQAQNIQYF. In DNA, the CDR3 is TGCGCCAGCAGCTTTGACCAGGCCCAAAACATTCAGTACTTC.

CDR3 coding DNA: TGTGCCAGTAGTATCTTAGGGACAGGGGTTGGAGAGACCCAGTACTTC. This encodes CASSILGTGVGETQYF. V gene TRBV19 combines with J gene TRBJ2-5, with TRBD1 identical over 10 bases. This CDR3 has 16 residues. Germline CDR1 is LNHDA and CDR2 is SQIVND (reference sequence). Trimming cost V 3 bases and J 4 bases; bases outside gene matches: 8.

The rearrangement links TRBV7-7 to TRBJ2-3; D is possibly TRBD1 (6 bases). The CDR3 totals 15 residues. V was trimmed by 5 bases and J by 2 bases, leaving 14 bases between them. Per the germline V gene, CDR1 is SSHAT and CDR2 is FNYEAQ (reference sequence). The DNA for the CDR3 is TGTGCCAGCAGCCCCCAGGGGACAACCACAGATACGCAGTATTTT. It translates to CASSPQGTTTDTQYF.

This clone was counted only a few times. Within the sample, other DNA sequences also encode this same CDR3. CDR3 bases: TGTGCCTGGAGTGTACGGGGCGAGCAGTACTTC. The encoded protein is CAWSVRGEQYF. This chain joins TRBV30 and TRBJ2-7; maybe TRBD2 (5 bases). Germline loops: CDR1 GTSNPN, CDR2 SVGIG (reference sequence). The CDR3 is 11 amino acids. The V gene lost 0 bases and the J gene lost 6 bases, with 6 bases spanning the gap.

This sequence joins TRBV5-6 and TRBJ2-5; 9 nucleotides match TRBD1. The CDR3 extends over 16 amino acids. Looked up from germline, CDR1 is SGHDT and CDR2 is YYEEEE. V trimming: 1 base; J trimming: 5 bases; junction bases outside the gene matches: 9. CDR3 sequence (DNA): TGTGCCAGCAGCTTGTTGGGGACAGGGTTGTGGGAGACCCAGTACTTC. This encodes CASSLLGTGLWETQYF.

This chain uses TRBV5-1 with TRBJ2-6, with D possibly TRBD1 on 6 matching bases. The CDR3 totals 16 residues. Trimming shortened V by 3 bases and J by 4 bases, and 14 bases separated the two germline ends. Germline V gene data show CDR1 as SGHRS and CDR2 as YFSETQ. Here the CDR3 reads CASSSPQGAGANVLTF. CDR3 DNA: TGCGCCAGCAGCTCCCCACAGGGAGCGGGGGCCAACGTCCTGACTTTC.

This chain links TRBV27 with TRBJ1-5; D not resolved. This CDR3 contains 13 residues. CDR1 and CDR2 (germline): MNHEY, SMNVEV (reference sequence). V gave up 3 bases and J gave up 7 bases, with 10 bases separating them. For the CDR3, the DNA is TGTGCCAGCAGTTTTTCGGGTAAACAGCCCCAGCATTTT. Its translation is CASSFSGKQPQHF.

This chain uses TRBV4-1 with TRBJ1-1, with no clear D. The germline V gene encodes CDR1 MGHRA and CDR2 YSYEKL. V gave up 1 base and J gave up 3 bases, with 6 bases separating them. This CDR3 has 13 amino acids. The CDR3 DNA reads as TGCGCCAGCAGCCAAGTAAGGTACACTGAAGCTTTCTTT. It encodes CASSQVRYTEAFF.

The chain employs TRBV30 and TRBJ1-2; TRBD1 aligns across 8 bases. The V gene's germline CDR1 is GTSNPN and CDR2 SVGIG (reference sequence). This CDR3 is 13 amino acids long. V gave up 2 bases and J gave up 9 bases; unmatched junction bases: 8. The CDR3 sequence: CAWSQTTGARYTF. As DNA, the CDR3 is TGTGCCTGGAGTCAGACGACAGGGGCCCGCTACACCTTC.

The rearrangement joins TRBV29-1 to TRBJ1-2, with a possible D match to TRBD1 (5 bases). Germline V gene data show CDR1 as SQVTM and CDR2 as ANQGSEA. With 6 bases removed from V and 7 bases from J, the gap between germline ends came to 9 bases. The CDR3 totals 10 residues. The CDR3 DNA reads TGCAGCGTCGGACAAGGTGGCTACACCTTC. Translating gives CSVGQGGYTF. Variable domain in full (rest from reference TRBV29-1 and TRBJ1-2): SAVISQKPSRDICQRGTSLTIQCQVDSQVTMMFWYRQQPGQSLTLIATANQGSEATYESGFVIDKFPISRPNLTFSTLTVSNMSPEDSSIYLCSVGQGGYTFGSGTRLTVV.

The chain is built from TRBV7-2 and TRBJ2-7; 14 bases are a match to TRBD2. CDR1 and CDR2 (germline): SGHTA, FQGNSA. V gave up 5 bases and J gave up 5 bases; unmatched junction bases: 5. The length of the CDR3 is 15 residues. CDR3 nucleotide sequence: TGTGCCAGCAGCCCCGGGACTAGCGGGGGCCACGAGCAGTACTTC. Translation: CASSPGTSGGHEQYF.

The chain employs TRBV30 and TRBJ1-2; TRBD1 matches at 8 bases. CDR3 length: 12 amino acids. V lost 5 bases, J lost 2 bases, and 1 base stayed unmatched. In germline, CDR1 is GTSNPN, CDR2 SVGIG (reference sequence). The CDR3 DNA reads TGTGCCTGGGGGGACAGGAACTATGGCTACACCTTC. The encoded protein is CAWGDRNYGYTF.

The CDR3 sequence: CASIGTGRGYTF. The CDR3 bases are TGTGCCAGCATTGGGACAGGGCGAGGCTACACCTTC. The chain combines TRBV6-6 with TRBJ1-2, with 9 bases identical to TRBD1. The CDR3 length is 12 residues. With 7 bases clipped from V and 8 bases from J, the junction kept 5 bases outside the gene matches. CDR1 and CDR2 from the germline V gene are MNHNY and SVGAGI (reference sequence).

V usage is TRBV2 and J usage is TRBJ1-5, with D unresolved. The CDR3 is 13 amino acids. V lost 4 bases, J lost 3 bases, and 7 bases lay in between. Germline V gives CDR1 SNHLY, CDR2 FYNNEI. This chain's CDR3 is CASSGQTNQPQHF. In DNA, the CDR3 is TGTGCCAGCAGTGGGCAGACCAATCAGCCCCAGCATTTT. The full variable domain, with the rest looked up from reference TRBV2 and TRBJ1-5, is EPEVTQTPSHQVTQMGQEVILRCVPISNHLYFYWYRQILGQKVEFLVSFYNNEISEKSEIFDDQFSVERPDGSNFTLKIRSTKLEDSAMYFCASSGQTNQPQHFGDGTRLSIL.

This chain uses TRBV9 with TRBJ2-7; TRBD1 matches at 9 bases. There are 15 residues in the CDR3. Germline CDR1 and CDR2: SGDLS and YYNGEE. Trimming at V came to 1 base and at J to 7 bases, leaving 9 bases not matched to a gene. The CDR3 DNA is TGTGCCAGCAGCGTAAGTCAACAGGGGGCGGATGAGCAGTACTTC. Amino acids: CASSVSQQGADEQYF.

The V and J genes are TRBV29-1 and TRBJ2-1; 7 positions match TRBD2. With 2 bases clipped from V and 4 bases from J, the junction kept 5 bases outside the gene matches. The CDR3 covers 14 residues. Germline loops: CDR1 SQVTM, CDR2 ANQGSEA. The CDR3 reads CSVERWEGYNEQFF. CDR3 DNA sequence: TGCAGCGTTGAAAGGTGGGAGGGTTACAATGAGCAGTTCTTC.

The V gene is TRBV30, the J gene TRBJ1-1, with D possibly TRBD1 on 5 matching bases. Germline-derived CDR1 and CDR2 are GTSNPN and SVGIG (reference sequence). The CDR3 runs to 11 residues. With 3 bases removed from V and 11 bases from J, the gap between germline ends came to 13 bases. CDR3 residues: CAWSIREGAFF. The CDR3 coding sequence is TGTGCCTGGAGCATCAGGGAGGGTGCTTTCTTT.

A single count supports this clone. The chain employs TRBV5-1 and TRBJ1-2; 7 bases are shared with TRBD1. CDR3 length: 14 amino acids. Per the germline V gene, CDR1 is SGHRS and CDR2 is YFSETQ. Trimming took 3 bases from V and 4 from J; bases not matched to a gene: 6. Written as DNA, the CDR3 is TGCGCCAGCAGCTGGGACAGCCGTACCTATGGCTACACCTTC. This codes for CASSWDSRTYGYTF. The full variable domain, rest sourced from reference TRBV5-1 and TRBJ1-2, is KAGVTQTPRYLIKTRGQQVTLSCSPISGHRSVSWYQQTPGQGLQFLFEYFSETQRNKGNFPGRFSGRQFSNSRSEMNVSTLELGDSALYLCASSWDSRTYGYTFGSGTRLTVV.

The rearrangement uses TRBV5-4 and TRBJ2-5; 7 nucleotides align to TRBD2. Losses at the gene ends were 2 bases for V and 5 bases for J; bases not matched to a gene: 3. This CDR3 region has 13 residues. In germline, CDR1 is SGHNT, CDR2 YYREEE (reference sequence). Here the CDR3 DNA reads TGTGCCAGCAGCTTTCTCGGGGGGGAGACCCAGTACTTC. Protein product: CASSFLGGETQYF.

This clone was seen a handful of times. This chain connects TRBV10-2 to TRBJ2-2; D is ambiguous. The CDR3 totals 13 residues. In germline, CDR1 is WSHSY, CDR2 SAAADI. V was clipped by 2 bases and J by 4 bases, with 5 bases between them. CDR3 DNA sequence: TGCGCCAGCAGTGAGACTGGCACCGGGGAGCTGTTTTTT. It translates to CASSETGTGELFF.

The genes are TRBV29-1 and TRBJ2-1; D is possibly TRBD2 (6 bases). Trimming left V 4 bases short and J 7 bases short, with 11 bases between. The CDR3 consists of 12 residues. Per germline, CDR1 SQVTM and CDR2 ANQGSEA. As DNA, the CDR3 is TGCAGCGTTGGGCGGGGTTCAAATGAGCAGTTCTTC. Protein product: CSVGRGSNEQFF.

V usage is TRBV2 and J usage is TRBJ2-4; the match to TRBD1 covers 7 bases. V lost 6 bases and J lost 0; bases outside the gene matches: 8. This CDR3 is built from 16 residues. In germline, CDR1 is SNHLY, CDR2 FYNNEI. In DNA form, the CDR3 reads TGTGCCAGCAGCGTTGACAGGGCACTAGCCAAAAACATTCAGTACTTC. As protein: CASSVDRALAKNIQYF.

The V call is TRBV4-2, the J call TRBJ2-5; D possibly corresponds to TRBD1 (6 bases). The CDR3 covers 15 residues. Germline CDR1 is LGHNA and CDR2 is YNFKEQ. Between the trimmed V and J ends, which lost 1 base and 3 bases, there was a span of 12 bases. The CDR3, as DNA: TGTGCCAGCAGCCAAGCCGCCGGGGACAAAGAGACCCAGTACTTC. Its translation is CASSQAAGDKETQYF.

The chain uses TRBV6-5 and TRBJ2-5; 7 bases agree with TRBD1. The CDR3 contains 13 residues. Germline assignment: CDR1 MNHEY and CDR2 SVGAGI. After removal of 5 bases from V and 2 bases from J, the junction contained 2 bases not matched to a gene. CDR3: CASSPQGQETQYF. CDR3 sequence (DNA): TGTGCCAGCAGTCCACAGGGGCAAGAGACCCAGTACTTC.

This clone was observed a few times. The chain carries TRBV30 and TRBJ2-5; D is ambiguous. The CDR3 is 14 residues long. V lost 0 bases to trimming and J lost 1 base, with 9 bases between them. Per the germline V gene, CDR1 is GTSNPN and CDR2 is SVGIG (reference sequence). The CDR3 coding sequence is TGTGCCTGGAGTGTATTCCCGATCCAAGAGACCCAGTACTTC. Protein: CAWSVFPIQETQYF.

The V gene is TRBV20-1, the J gene TRBJ1-1; TRBD1 matches 10 bases. The CDR3 spans 11 residues. Losses at the gene ends were 6 bases for V and 11 bases for J; bases not matched to a gene: 6. Germline V CDR1 and CDR2: DFQATT, SNEGSKA (reference sequence). CDR3 protein: CSARQGARAFF. CDR3 nucleotide sequence: TGCAGTGCCCGACAGGGGGCTCGGGCTTTCTTT.

J is TRBJ2-7 and V is TRBV6-5, with D perhaps assigned TRBD1 or TRBD2 (5 bases each). Between the trimmed V and J ends, which lost 6 bases and 4 bases, there was a span of 16 bases. Per the germline V gene, CDR1 is MNHEY and CDR2 is SVGAGI. This CDR3 spans 14 amino acids. The CDR3 region is CASRPAGAGYEQYF. The CDR3 DNA reads as TGTGCCAGCAGGCCGGCCGGGGCGGGTTACGAGCAGTACTTC.